Listed here is a single T cell receptor beta chain. TCRdb's copy holds only in-frame clones and misses some; the assay was immunoSEQ multiplex PCR. The table has approximately 160,000 clones, 92% seen once. The data belong to a study of control samples from healthy donors and cancer patients. Trimming shortened V by 0 bases and J by 2 bases, and 20 bases separated the two germline ends. The CDR3 is 18 amino acids. This chain connects TRBV23-1 to TRBJ2-7; D remains unclear. TRBV23-1 is labeled an ORF, and its function is uncertain. What was sequenced was blood. This TCR derives from a woman aged 30 to 39 in good health. The CDR3 here is CASSQSPTAGENTYEQYF. The CDR3, as DNA: TGCGCCAGCAGTCAATCCCCCACGGCAGGTGAGAACACCTACGAGCAGTACTTC.